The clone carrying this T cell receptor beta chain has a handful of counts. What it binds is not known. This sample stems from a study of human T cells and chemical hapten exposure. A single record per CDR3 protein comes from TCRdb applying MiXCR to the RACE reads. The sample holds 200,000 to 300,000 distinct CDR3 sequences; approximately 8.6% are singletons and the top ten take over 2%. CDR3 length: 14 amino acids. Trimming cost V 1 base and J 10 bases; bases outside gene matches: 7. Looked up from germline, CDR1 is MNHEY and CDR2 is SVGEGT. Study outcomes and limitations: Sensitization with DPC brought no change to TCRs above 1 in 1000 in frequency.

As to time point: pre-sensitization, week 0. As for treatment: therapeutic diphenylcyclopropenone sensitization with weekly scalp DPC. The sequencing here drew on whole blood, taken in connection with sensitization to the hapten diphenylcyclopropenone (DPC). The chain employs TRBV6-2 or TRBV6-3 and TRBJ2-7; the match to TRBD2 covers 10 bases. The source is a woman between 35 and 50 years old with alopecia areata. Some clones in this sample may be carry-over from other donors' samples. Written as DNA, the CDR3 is TGTGCCAGCAGTTACTACCAGACTAGCGGGCAACAGTACTTC. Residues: CASSYYQTSGQQYF.